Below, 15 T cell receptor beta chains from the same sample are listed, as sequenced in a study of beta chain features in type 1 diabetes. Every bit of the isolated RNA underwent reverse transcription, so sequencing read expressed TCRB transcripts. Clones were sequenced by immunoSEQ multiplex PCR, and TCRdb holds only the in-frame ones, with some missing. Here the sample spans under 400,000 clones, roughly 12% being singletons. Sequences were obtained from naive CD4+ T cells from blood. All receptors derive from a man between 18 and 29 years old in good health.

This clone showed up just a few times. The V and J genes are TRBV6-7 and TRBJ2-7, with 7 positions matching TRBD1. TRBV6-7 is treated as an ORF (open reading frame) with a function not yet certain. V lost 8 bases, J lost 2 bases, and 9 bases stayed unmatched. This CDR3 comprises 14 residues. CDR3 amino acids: CASELRQGTYEQYF. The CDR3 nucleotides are TGTGCCAGCGAACTACGACAGGGAACCTACGAGCAGTACTTC.

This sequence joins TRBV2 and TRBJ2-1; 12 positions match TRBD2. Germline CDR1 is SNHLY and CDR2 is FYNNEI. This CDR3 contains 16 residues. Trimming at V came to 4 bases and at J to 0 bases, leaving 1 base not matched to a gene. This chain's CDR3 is CASSGTSGVSYNEQFF. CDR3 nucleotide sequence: TGTGCCAGCAGTGGGACTAGCGGGGTCTCCTACAATGAGCAGTTCTTC.

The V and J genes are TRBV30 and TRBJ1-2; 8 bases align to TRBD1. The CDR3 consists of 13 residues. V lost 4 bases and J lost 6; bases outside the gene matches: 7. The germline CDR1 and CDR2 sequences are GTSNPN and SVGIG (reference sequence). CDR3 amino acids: CAWKSVTGDGYTF. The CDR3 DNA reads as TGTGCCTGGAAATCGGTGACAGGGGATGGCTACACCTTC.

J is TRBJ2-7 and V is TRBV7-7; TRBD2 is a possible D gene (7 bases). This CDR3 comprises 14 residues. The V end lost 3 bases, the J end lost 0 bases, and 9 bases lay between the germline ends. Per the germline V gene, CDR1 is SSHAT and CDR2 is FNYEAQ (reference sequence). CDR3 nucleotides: TGTGCCAGCAGCTTGGGGGGGCACTCCTACGAGCAGTACTTC. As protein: CASSLGGHSYEQYF.

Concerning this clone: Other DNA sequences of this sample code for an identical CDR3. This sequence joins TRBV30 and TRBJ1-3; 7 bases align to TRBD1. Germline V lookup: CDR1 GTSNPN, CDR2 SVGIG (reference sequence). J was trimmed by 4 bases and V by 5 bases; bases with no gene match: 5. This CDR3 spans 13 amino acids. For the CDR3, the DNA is TGTGCCTGGGTACAGGGGTTCGGAAACACCATATATTTT. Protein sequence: CAWVQGFGNTIYF. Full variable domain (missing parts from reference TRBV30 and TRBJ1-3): SQTIHQWPATLVQPVGSPLSLECTVEGTSNPNLYWYRQAAGRGLQLLFYSVGIGQISSEVPQNLSASRPQDRQFILSSKKLLLSDSGFYLCAWVQGFGNTIYFGEGSWLTVV.

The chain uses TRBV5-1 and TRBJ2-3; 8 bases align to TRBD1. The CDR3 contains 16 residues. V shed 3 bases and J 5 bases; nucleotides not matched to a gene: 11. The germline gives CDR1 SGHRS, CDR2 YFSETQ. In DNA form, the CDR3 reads TGCGCCAGCAGCTCCCCAGGGGGCCCACTAGTAGATACGCAGTATTTT. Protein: CASSSPGGPLVDTQYF.

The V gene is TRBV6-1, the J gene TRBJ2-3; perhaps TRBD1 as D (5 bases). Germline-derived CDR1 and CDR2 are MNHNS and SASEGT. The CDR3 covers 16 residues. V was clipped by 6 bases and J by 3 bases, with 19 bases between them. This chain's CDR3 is CASSESLSRGTDTQYF. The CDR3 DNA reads TGTGCCAGCAGCGAATCCCTCAGTAGGGGAACAGATACGCAGTATTTT.

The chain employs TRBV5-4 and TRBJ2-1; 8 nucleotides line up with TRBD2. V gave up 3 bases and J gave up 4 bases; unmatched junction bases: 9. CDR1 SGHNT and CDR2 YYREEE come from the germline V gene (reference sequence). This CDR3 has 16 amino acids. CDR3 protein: CASSSAGTRTYNEQFF. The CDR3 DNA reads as TGTGCCAGCAGCTCGGCCGGGACTAGGACTTACAATGAGCAGTTCTTC.

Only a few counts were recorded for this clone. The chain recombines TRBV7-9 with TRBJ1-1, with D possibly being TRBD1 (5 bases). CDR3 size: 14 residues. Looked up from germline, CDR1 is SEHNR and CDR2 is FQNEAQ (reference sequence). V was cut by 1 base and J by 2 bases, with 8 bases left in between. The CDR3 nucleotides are TGTGCCAGCAGCTTAGTACAGGCTAACACTGAAGCTTTCTTT. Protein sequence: CASSLVQANTEAFF.

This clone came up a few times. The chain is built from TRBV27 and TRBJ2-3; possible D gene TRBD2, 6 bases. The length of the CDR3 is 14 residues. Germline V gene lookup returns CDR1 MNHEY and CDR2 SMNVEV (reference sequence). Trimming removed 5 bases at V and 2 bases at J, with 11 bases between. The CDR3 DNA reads TGTGCCAGCAGTATTCGGGACTCCACAGATACGCAGTATTTT. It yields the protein CASSIRDSTDTQYF.

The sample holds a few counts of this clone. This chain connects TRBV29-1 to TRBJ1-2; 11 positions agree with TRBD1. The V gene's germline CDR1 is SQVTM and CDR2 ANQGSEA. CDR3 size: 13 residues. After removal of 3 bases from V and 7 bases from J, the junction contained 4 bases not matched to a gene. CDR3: CSVEYGQGAGYTF. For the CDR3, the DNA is TGCAGCGTTGAGTACGGACAGGGGGCTGGCTACACCTTC.

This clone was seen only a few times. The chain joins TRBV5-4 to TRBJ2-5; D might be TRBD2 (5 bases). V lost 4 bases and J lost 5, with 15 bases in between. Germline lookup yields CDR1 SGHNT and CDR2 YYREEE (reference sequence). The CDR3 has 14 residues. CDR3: CASSAGQRGETQYF. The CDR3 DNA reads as TGTGCCAGCAGCGCCGGCCAACGAGGGGAGACCCAGTACTTC.

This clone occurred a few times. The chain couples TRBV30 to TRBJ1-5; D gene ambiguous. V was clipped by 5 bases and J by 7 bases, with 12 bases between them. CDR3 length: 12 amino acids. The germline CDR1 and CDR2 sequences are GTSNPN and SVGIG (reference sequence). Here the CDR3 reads CAWSTLSQPQHF. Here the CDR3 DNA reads TGTGCCTGGTCGACATTAAGCCAGCCCCAGCATTTT.

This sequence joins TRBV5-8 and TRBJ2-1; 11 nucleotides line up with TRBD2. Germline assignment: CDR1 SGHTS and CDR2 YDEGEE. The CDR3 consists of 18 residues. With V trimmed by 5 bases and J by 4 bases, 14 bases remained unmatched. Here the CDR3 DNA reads TGTGCCAGCAGTTTCCGCAGGGGGCCTAGCGGGAGGTACAATGAGCAGTTCTTC. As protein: CASSFRRGPSGRYNEQFF. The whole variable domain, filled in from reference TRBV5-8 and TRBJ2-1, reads EAGVTQSPTHLIKTRGQQATLRCSPISGHTSVYWYQQALGLGLQFLLWYDEGEERNRGNFPPRFSGRQFPNYSSELNVNALELEDSALYLCASSFRRGPSGRYNEQFFGPGTRLTVL.

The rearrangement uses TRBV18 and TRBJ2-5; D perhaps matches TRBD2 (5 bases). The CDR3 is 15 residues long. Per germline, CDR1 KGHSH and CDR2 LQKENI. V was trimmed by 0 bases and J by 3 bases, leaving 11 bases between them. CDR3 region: CASSPPSLREETQYF. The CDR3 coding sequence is TGTGCCAGCTCACCACCGTCTCTGCGGGAAGAGACCCAGTACTTC.